The next 12 T cell receptor beta chains were all read from a single sample in a study of blood T cell repertoires in COVID-19. Data came from immunoSEQ multiplex PCR; TCRdb stores just in-frame clones and leaves some out. The top ten clones hold under 8% of a sample with about 320,000 clones, 70% to 90% of them seen once. Material for sequencing was peripheral blood. The receptor set was obtained from a man in his late teens or twenties who had recovered from COVID-19.

This clone was recorded once. The chain links TRBV3-1 (or the pseudogene TRBV3-2) to TRBJ2-7, with TRBD1 matching 9 bases. CDR1 and CDR2 (germline): LGHDT, YNNKEL (reference sequence). J was trimmed by 3 bases and V by 5 bases; bases with no gene match: 5. The CDR3 sequence is 14 residues long. CDR3 protein: CASSTPGQGYEQYF. In nucleotides, the CDR3 is TGTGCCAGCAGCACGCCGGGACAGGGCTACGAGCAGTACTTC.

Here the CDR3 reads CAWSALDREQYF. The CDR3 DNA sequence: TGTGCCTGGAGTGCTCTTGACAGGGAGCAGTACTTC. The chain links TRBV30 to TRBJ2-7; D may be TRBD1 (6 bases). In germline, CDR1 is GTSNPN, CDR2 SVGIG (reference sequence). V was shortened by 1 base and J by 7 bases, with 11 bases between the two germline ends. This CDR3 is 12 amino acids long.

The chain is built from TRBV2 and TRBJ1-5; tentative D call: TRBD1 (5 bases). CDR1 and CDR2 from the germline V gene are SNHLY and FYNNEI. CDR3 length: 13 amino acids. V was pared by 3 bases and J by 4 bases, with 7 bases between. The CDR3 sequence: CASSDPGNQPQHF. The DNA of the CDR3 is TGTGCCAGCAGTGACCCAGGGAATCAGCCCCAGCATTTT.

The chain links TRBV7-9 to TRBJ2-7; D possibly corresponds to TRBD1 (6 bases). Germline V gives CDR1 SEHNR, CDR2 FQNEAQ (reference sequence). The CDR3 extends over 12 amino acids. Trimming left V 8 bases short and J 3 bases short, with 11 bases between. This CDR3 reads CASRDTYYEQYF. CDR3 sequence (DNA): TGTGCCAGCCGGGACACCTACTACGAGCAGTACTTC.

This clone was picked up a small number of times. Other DNA sequences in this specimen translate into the identical CDR3. The chain employs TRBV3-1 (or the pseudogene TRBV3-2) and TRBJ2-7; a possible D gene is TRBD2 (5 bases). Trimming stripped 3 bases from V and 7 bases from J, with 10 bases between. Germline CDR1 and CDR2: LGHDT and YNNKEL (reference sequence). CDR3 length: 12 residues. The CDR3 DNA sequence: TGTGCCAGCAGCCATGGGAGAGGGGAGCAGTACTTC. It is translated as CASSHGRGEQYF.

The V and J genes are TRBV3-1 (or the pseudogene TRBV3-2) and TRBJ2-3; tentative D call: TRBD1 (5 bases). In germline, CDR1 is LGHDT, CDR2 YNNKEL (reference sequence). This CDR3 has 17 amino acids. V was pared by 0 bases and J by 3 bases, with 16 bases between. CDR3 region: CASSQDSWGGRTDTQYF. The CDR3 DNA reads as TGTGCCAGCAGCCAAGATTCATGGGGCGGAAGAACAGATACGCAGTATTTT.

Here the CDR3 DNA reads TGTGCCAGCAGCTTAGTAGGACAGGGCCCTTCACCCCTCCACTTT. Translated, it gives CASSLVGQGPSPLHF. The chain has TRBV7-9 and TRBJ1-6, with 8 bases lining up with TRBD1. Losses at the gene ends were 1 base for V and 9 bases for J; bases not matched to a gene: 5. In germline, CDR1 is SEHNR, CDR2 FQNEAQ (reference sequence). The CDR3 is 15 amino acids.

This sequence joins TRBV11-2 and TRBJ1-3; 7 bases agree with TRBD1. The junction had 1 base not matched to a gene; V was cut back by 0 bases and J by 2 bases. Per the germline V gene, CDR1 is SGHAT and CDR2 is FQNNGV. The CDR3 runs to 15 residues. CDR3 sequence reads: CASSLEGTAGNTIYF. The CDR3 coding sequence is TGTGCCAGCAGCTTAGAGGGGACAGCTGGAAACACCATATATTTT.

CDR3 residues: CAWTGAFNTEAFF. CDR3 in DNA: TGTGCCTGGACAGGGGCCTTTAACACTGAAGCTTTCTTT. This chain uses TRBV30 with TRBJ1-1, with D possibly TRBD1 on 6 matching bases. The CDR3 consists of 13 residues. The germline V and J ends were trimmed by 4 bases and 2 bases, with 11 bases remaining between them. From germline, CDR1 is GTSNPN and CDR2 SVGIG (reference sequence).

The chain couples TRBV5-4 to TRBJ2-7, with D maybe TRBD2 (6 bases). The CDR3 runs to 14 residues. Trimming pared 4 bases from V and 6 bases from J, leaving 17 bases between. CDR1 and CDR2 (germline): SGHNT, YYREEE (reference sequence). The CDR3 loop reads CASSAAGKGTEQYF. The CDR3 region has the DNA TGTGCCAGCAGCGCGGCGGGGAAAGGGACCGAGCAGTACTTC.

The chain has TRBV14 and TRBJ1-2; D not certain. Trimming removed 2 bases from V and 2 bases from J, with 9 bases in between. The CDR3 length is 14 residues. Germline-derived CDR1 and CDR2 are SGHDN and FVKESK. DNA of the CDR3: TGTGCCAGCAGCCAAAGTCTGAGAAACTATGGCTACACCTTC. This gives the protein CASSQSLRNYGYTF.

J is TRBJ2-7 and V is TRBV2; 9 bases fit TRBD2. The V and J ends lost 1 base and 5 bases, in that order; junction bases with no gene match: 6. The germline V gene encodes CDR1 SNHLY and CDR2 FYNNEI. This CDR3 contains 15 residues. The CDR3 DNA is TGTGCCAGCAGTGAAGAAGGGGTAGCGGGAGACGAGCAGTACTTC. Protein sequence: CASSEEGVAGDEQYF.